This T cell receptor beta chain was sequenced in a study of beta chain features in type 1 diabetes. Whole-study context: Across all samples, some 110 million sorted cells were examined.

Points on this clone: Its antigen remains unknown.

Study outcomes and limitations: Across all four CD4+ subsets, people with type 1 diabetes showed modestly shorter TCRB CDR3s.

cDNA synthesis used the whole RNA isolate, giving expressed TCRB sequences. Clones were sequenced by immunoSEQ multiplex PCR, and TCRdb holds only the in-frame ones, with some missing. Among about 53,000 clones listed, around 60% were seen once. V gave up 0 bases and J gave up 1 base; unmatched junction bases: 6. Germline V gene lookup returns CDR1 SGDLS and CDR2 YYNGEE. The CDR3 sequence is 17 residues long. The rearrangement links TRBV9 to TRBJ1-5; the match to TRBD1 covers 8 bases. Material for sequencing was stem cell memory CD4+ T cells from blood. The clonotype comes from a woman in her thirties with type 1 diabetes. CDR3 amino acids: CASSVGQGHTSNQPQHF. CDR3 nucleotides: TGTGCCAGCAGCGTAGGACAGGGGCACACAAGCAATCAGCCCCAGCATTTT.